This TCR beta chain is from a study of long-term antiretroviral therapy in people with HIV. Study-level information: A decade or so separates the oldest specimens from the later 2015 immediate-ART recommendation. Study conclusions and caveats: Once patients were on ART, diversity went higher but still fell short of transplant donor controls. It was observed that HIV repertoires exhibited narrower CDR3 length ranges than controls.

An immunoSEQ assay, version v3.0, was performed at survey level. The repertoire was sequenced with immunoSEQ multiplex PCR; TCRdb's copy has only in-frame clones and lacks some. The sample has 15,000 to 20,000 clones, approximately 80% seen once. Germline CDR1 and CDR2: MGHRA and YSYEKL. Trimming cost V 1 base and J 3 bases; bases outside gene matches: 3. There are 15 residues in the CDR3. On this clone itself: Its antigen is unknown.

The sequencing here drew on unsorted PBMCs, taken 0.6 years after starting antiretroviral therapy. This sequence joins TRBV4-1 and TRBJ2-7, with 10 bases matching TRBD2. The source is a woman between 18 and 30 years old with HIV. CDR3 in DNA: TGCGCCAGCAGCCAAGGGCCTAGCGGGAGCTACGAGCAGTACTTC. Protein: CASSQGPSGSYEQYF.